This T cell receptor (beta chain) emerged from a study of blood T cell repertoires in COVID-19. This clone was seen once. This CDR3 is built from 16 residues. In the authors' workflow: Estimation of nucleated cell counts was performed using reference gene primer amplification. Method: immunoSEQ multiplex PCR; TCRdb's copy keeps in-frame clones and lacks some. V and J calls and clone size are as listed in that table; D and trimming were resolved from the DNA. The sample holds under 250,000 clones, around nine tenths seen once. The receptor's source is a man between 60 and 75 years old with COVID-19, enrolled during active disease. The chain combines TRBV21-1 with TRBJ2-3; the table's D gene call, TRBD1, was not cross checked with the DNA. TRBV21-1 is a documented pseudogene. Input material: peripheral blood. This CDR3 reads CASSKESGRDTDTQYF. For the CDR3, the DNA is TGTGCCAGCAGCAAAGAAAGTGGGCGCGACACAGATACGCAGTATTTT.